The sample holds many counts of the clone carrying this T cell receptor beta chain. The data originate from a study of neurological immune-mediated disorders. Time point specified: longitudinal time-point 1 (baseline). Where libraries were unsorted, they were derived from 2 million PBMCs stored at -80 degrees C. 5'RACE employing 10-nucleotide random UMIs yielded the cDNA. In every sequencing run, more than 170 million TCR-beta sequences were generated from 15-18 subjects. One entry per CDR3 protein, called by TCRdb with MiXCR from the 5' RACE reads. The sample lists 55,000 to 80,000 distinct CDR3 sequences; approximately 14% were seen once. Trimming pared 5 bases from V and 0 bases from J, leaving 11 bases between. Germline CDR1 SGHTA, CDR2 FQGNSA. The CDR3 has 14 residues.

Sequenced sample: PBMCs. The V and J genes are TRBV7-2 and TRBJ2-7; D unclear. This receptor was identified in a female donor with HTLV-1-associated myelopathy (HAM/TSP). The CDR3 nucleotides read TGTGCCAGCAGCGGAGCAGCCGACTCCTACGAGCAGTACTTC. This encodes CASSGAADSYEQYF.